This T cell receptor (beta chain) was profiled in a study of T-cell memory formation after mild COVID-19. This clonotype was recorded a few times. What it binds is unknown. Germline V lookup: CDR1 MNHEY, CDR2 SVGAGI. The germline V and J ends were trimmed by 6 bases and 1 base, with 16 bases remaining between them. The CDR3 sequence is 15 residues long. Whole-study results and caveats: In pre-infection memory, a portion of responding clones appeared, which suggested that cross-reactive memory joined. There was no confirmation that second-wave clones peaking on day 37 were SARS-CoV-2 specific. Mostly located in CM and EM were contracting CD4+ clones, with contracting CD8+ clones located in EMRA.

With constant-segment primers, 5'RACE yielded cDNA libraries of TCR alpha and TCR beta that carried sample barcodes and UMIs. TCRdb processed the 5' RACE reads anew with MiXCR; each CDR3 protein has one entry. Among fewer than 140,000 distinct CDR3 sequences listed, 15% to 20% were seen once. The rearrangement links TRBV6-5 to TRBJ2-7, with a tentative D call TRBD2 (5 bases). This receptor was taken from an adult woman who had mild COVID-19 (a few samples of this study predate the infection). Cell type and time point are not known. Sequencing was performed on PBMCs or a T cell subset sorted from them (not recorded which). In DNA form, the CDR3 reads TGTGCCAGCAGCGCCTGGACGGGGAATTCCTACGAGCAGTACTTC. This translates into CASSAWTGNSYEQYF.